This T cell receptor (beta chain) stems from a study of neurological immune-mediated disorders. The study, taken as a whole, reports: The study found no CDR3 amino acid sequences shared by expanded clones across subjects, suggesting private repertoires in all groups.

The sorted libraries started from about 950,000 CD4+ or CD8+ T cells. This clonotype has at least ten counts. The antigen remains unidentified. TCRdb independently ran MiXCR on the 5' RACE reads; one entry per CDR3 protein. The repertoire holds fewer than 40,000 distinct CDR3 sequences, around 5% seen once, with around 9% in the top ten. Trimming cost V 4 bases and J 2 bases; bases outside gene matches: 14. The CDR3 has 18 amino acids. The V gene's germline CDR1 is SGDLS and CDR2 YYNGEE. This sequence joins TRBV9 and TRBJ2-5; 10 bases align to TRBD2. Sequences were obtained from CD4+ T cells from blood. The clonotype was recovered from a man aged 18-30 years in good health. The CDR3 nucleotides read TGTGCCAGCAGCCCCCGGGCTAGCGGGGGCCCTCGTCAAGAGACCCAGTACTTC. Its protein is CASSPRASGGPRQETQYF.